This T cell receptor (beta chain) appears in the sequencing data of a study of blood T cell repertoires in COVID-19. Overall study: From T cells, B-cell-depleted T cells, or PBMCs came the material, which was cDNA or gDNA.

Allocation to cohorts depended on clinical history reported by the participants. As originally analysed: The assay estimated nucleated cells by amplifying reference gene primers. Assay used: immunoSEQ multiplex PCR; TCRdb lists only in-frame clones, some missing. The V and J calls and clone size come from that table; D and trimming were worked out from the DNA. The table has about 240,000 clones, approximately 83% seen once. Germline assignment: CDR1 GTSNPN and CDR2 SVGIG (reference sequence). This CDR3 is built from 13 residues. The ends were cut back, 0 bases at V and 5 bases at J, with 10 bases in the middle.

The chain couples TRBV30 to TRBJ1-1; TRBD1 might be the D (5 bases). The sequencing input was PBMCs or T cells enriched from blood (not recorded which). This TCR came from a middle-aged woman with acute COVID-19. The CDR3 DNA is TGTGCCTGGAGTGTGGGGGGTGGGACTGAAGCTTTCTTT. Translated, it gives CAWSVGGGTEAFF.